These 27 T cell receptor beta chains were all obtained from the same sample, sequenced in a study of blood T cell repertoires in COVID-19 (dated by TCRdb to about 2020). The library was obtained by the immunoSEQ multiplex PCR assay. Sourced from immuneACCESS, this table was stored by TCRdb with only in-frame sequences that have V and J called. A share of the clones is absent; for the studies checked, an unresolved V gene accounts for under half, and the remainder has no known explanation. This sample is represented by roughly 70,000 clones; around 90% of them were singletons. Clones ranked in the top ten supply over 25% of the sample. The sample consisted of peripheral blood. The receptor set was obtained from an elderly woman with active or convalescent COVID-19.

V usage is TRBV6-2 or TRBV6-3 and J usage is TRBJ1-2, with D possibly being TRBD1 (5 bases). This CDR3 region has 14 residues. Between the trimmed V and J ends, which lost 6 bases and 8 bases, there was a span of 19 bases. Per the germline V gene, CDR1 is MNHEY and CDR2 is SVGEGT. The CDR3 coding sequence is TGTGCCAGCAGCCAAGGCCTACTCCAGGGCGGCTACACCTTC. It is translated as CASSQGLLQGGYTF.

This clone is a singleton in its sample. The chain joins TRBV6-5 to TRBJ2-2; D not resolved. Trimming stripped 6 bases from V and 6 bases from J, with 17 bases between. Germline V lookup: CDR1 MNHEY, CDR2 SVGAGI. CDR3 length equals 15 residues. CDR3 in amino acids: CASSNFEVPPGELFF. The CDR3 DNA reads TGTGCCAGCAGCAACTTCGAGGTCCCGCCCGGGGAGCTGTTTTTT.

The gene calls are TRBV18 and TRBJ2-3; tentative D call: TRBD1 (6 bases). This CDR3 comprises 15 residues. Germline-derived CDR1 and CDR2 are KGHSH and LQKENI. The ends were cut back, 5 bases at V and 2 bases at J, with 14 bases in the middle. The CDR3 sequence: CASSARTANTDTQYF. In nucleotides, the CDR3 is TGTGCCAGCTCAGCTAGGACAGCGAACACAGATACGCAGTATTTT.

The chain combines TRBV12-5 with TRBJ2-7, with D perhaps matching TRBD2 (6 bases). V shed 2 bases and J shed 0 bases, with 14 bases lying between them. CDR3 length: 16 residues. CDR1 and CDR2 (germline): LGHNT, FRNRAP. In nucleotides, the CDR3 is TGTGCTAGTGGTTTGCCAACGGGACTTACCTCCTACGAGCAGTACTTC. Translation: CASGLPTGLTSYEQYF.

The gene calls are TRBV16 and TRBJ1-5; D unresolved. Germline V lookup: CDR1 KGHSY, CDR2 FQNENV. V was trimmed by 5 bases and J by 3 bases, leaving 11 bases between them. The CDR3 is made up of 14 amino acids. The CDR3: CASSGSGVNQPQHF. The CDR3 nucleotides read TGTGCCAGCAGCGGTTCGGGAGTCAATCAGCCCCAGCATTTT.

V and J are TRBV3-1 (or the pseudogene TRBV3-2) and TRBJ1-1; D may be TRBD1 (6 bases). The germline CDR1 and CDR2 sequences are LGHDT and YNNKEL (reference sequence). The V end was cut by 4 bases, the J end by 5 bases, with 14 bases between. This CDR3 region has 14 residues. The CDR3 sequence: CASSLQGSGTEAFF. CDR3 in DNA: TGTGCCAGCAGCCTACAGGGTTCGGGGACTGAAGCTTTCTTT.

The chain has TRBV12-3 or TRBV12-4 and TRBJ1-2; possibly TRBD1 for D (5 bases). V was shortened by 5 bases and J by 6 bases, with 7 bases between the two germline ends. The CDR3 has 11 amino acids. The CDR3 reads CASSLRDGYTF. DNA of the CDR3: TGTGCCAGCAGTCTCAGGGATGGCTACACCTTC.

V is TRBV3-1 (or the pseudogene TRBV3-2) and J is TRBJ1-2, with 7 bases identical to TRBD1. Germline CDR1 is LGHDT and CDR2 is YNNKEL (reference sequence). This CDR3 has 13 amino acids. V lost 6 bases, J lost 3 bases, and 4 bases stayed unmatched. The CDR3, as DNA: TGTGCCAGCAGTCCAGACAGGGACTATGGCTACACCTTC. This sequence encodes CASSPDRDYGYTF.

V usage is TRBV7-2 and J usage is TRBJ2-3, with TRBD1 matching 7 bases. The CDR3 length is 15 residues. CDR1 is SGHTA and CDR2 is FQGNSA in the germline V gene. Germline trimming cut 4 bases from V and 3 bases from J; bases unmatched to any gene: 7. The CDR3, as DNA: TGTGCCAGCAGCTCTCAACAGGGGTGGACAGATACGCAGTATTTT. It is translated as CASSSQQGWTDTQYF.

The chain combines TRBV7-2 with TRBJ1-6; 9 bases are a match to TRBD1. Germline V gene sequence: CDR1 SGHTA, CDR2 FQGNSA. This CDR3 is 18 amino acids long. V was clipped by 2 bases and J by 7 bases; unmatched bases: 12. CDR3 protein: CASSLPVSGTGLNSPLHF. CDR3 in DNA: TGTGCCAGCAGCTTACCAGTTTCCGGGACAGGGCTAAATTCACCCCTCCACTTT.

The chain has TRBV28 and TRBJ1-5; no clear D gene. V was shortened by 6 bases and J by 10 bases, with 13 bases between the two germline ends. Germline V gene lookup returns CDR1 MDHEN and CDR2 SYDVKM. The CDR3 loop spans 12 amino acids. CDR3: CASSASHSPQHF. In nucleotides, the CDR3 is TGTGCCAGCAGCGCCAGCCACAGTCCCCAGCATTTT.

CDR3 in amino acids: CASSQHGKLGNEQFF. CDR3 DNA sequence: TGTGCCAGCAGCCAGCACGGGAAGTTGGGCAATGAGCAGTTCTTC. The chain uses TRBV3-1 (or the pseudogene TRBV3-2) and TRBJ2-1; maybe TRBD2 (5 bases). Trimming stripped 3 bases from V and 6 bases from J, with 15 bases between. The CDR3 has 15 amino acids. Germline lookup yields CDR1 LGHDT and CDR2 YNNKEL (reference sequence).

The chain employs TRBV18 and TRBJ2-3; D gene uncertain. There are 14 residues in the CDR3. V was clipped by 8 bases and J by 3 bases, with 15 bases between them. Germline values: CDR1 KGHSH, CDR2 LQKENI. The CDR3 region is CASIGSFGTDTQYF. The CDR3 DNA reads as TGTGCCAGCATCGGGTCGTTCGGGACAGATACGCAGTATTTT.

This clone was picked up a small number of times. The rearrangement links TRBV18 to TRBJ2-7; TRBD1 matches at 8 bases. The J segment lost 1 base and the V segment lost 8 bases, leaving 7 bases of the junction unmatched. This CDR3 region has 14 residues. The germline V gene has CDR1 KGHSH and CDR2 LQKENI. The CDR3 DNA reads as TGTGCCAGCCTTAACGGGACAGGATCCTACGAGCAGTACTTC. This codes for CASLNGTGSYEQYF.

The rearrangement joins TRBV21-1 to TRBJ1-2. TRBV21-1 is flagged as a pseudogene. The CDR3 has 15 residues. The CDR3 DNA follows: TGTGCCAGCACCCCCGTTGGCGGCCCTAACTATGGCTACACCTTC. Encoded protein: CASTPVGGPNYGYTF.

The chain is built from TRBV28 and TRBJ1-5, with 7 bases aligning to TRBD1. CDR1 MDHEN and CDR2 SYDVKM come from the germline V gene. The V gene end was trimmed by 6 bases and the J gene end by 9 bases; junction bases not matched to a gene: 8. CDR3 length: 13 residues. The CDR3 DNA reads as TGTGCCAGCAGAGACAGGGTTTTAGGGCCCCAGCATTTT. Protein product: CASRDRVLGPQHF.

This sequence joins TRBV9 and TRBJ2-3, with D uncertain. Trimming took 0 bases from V and 6 from J, leaving 5 bases between them. Per germline, CDR1 SGDLS and CDR2 YYNGEE. CDR3 size: 12 residues. The CDR3 nucleotides are TGTGCCAGCAGCGTAGGCAGGGATACGCAGTATTTT. Translation: CASSVGRDTQYF. Variable domain in full (rest from reference TRBV9 and TRBJ2-3): DSGVTQTPKHLITATGQRVTLRCSPRSGDLSVYWYQQSLDQGLQFLIQYYNGEERAKGNILERFSAQQFPDLHSELNLSSLELGDSALYFCASSVGRDTQYFGPGTRLTVL.

The V call is TRBV4-1, the J call TRBJ1-4; D not resolved. Germline V gives CDR1 MGHRA, CDR2 YSYEKL. The CDR3 is 13 residues long. V was shortened by 4 bases and J by 0 bases, with 3 bases between the two germline ends. CDR3 residues: CASSLATNEKLFF. The CDR3 nucleotides read TGCGCCAGCAGCCTCGCAACTAATGAAAAACTGTTTTTT.

The rearrangement links TRBV15 to TRBJ2-3; D not resolved. The length of the CDR3 is 16 residues. In germline, CDR1 is LNHNV, CDR2 YYDKDF (reference sequence). Trimming stripped 1 base from V and 2 bases from J, with 13 bases between. The CDR3 DNA reads TGTGCCACCAGCAGAGTAGCCACCTCCACCACAGATACGCAGTATTTT. This translates into CATSRVATSTTDTQYF.

The J gene is TRBJ1-2, the V gene TRBV4-1; D remains unclear. CDR1 is MGHRA, CDR2 YSYEKL, per germline. The CDR3 contains 12 residues. The V end was cut by 3 bases, the J end by 7 bases, with 9 bases between. The CDR3 region is CASSHAGRGYTF. CDR3 in DNA: TGCGCCAGCAGCCATGCGGGCCGTGGCTACACCTTC.

The gene calls are TRBV5-1 and TRBJ2-1; 10 nucleotides match TRBD2. The CDR3 contains 16 residues. CDR1 is SGHRS and CDR2 is YFSETQ in the germline V gene. V was clipped by 3 bases and J by 8 bases; unmatched bases: 11. CDR3 loop: CASSSLSGGQSYEQFF. The CDR3 DNA sequence: TGCGCCAGCAGCTCCCTTAGCGGGGGGCAATCCTATGAGCAGTTCTTC.

This clone has just one count. The V and J genes are TRBV4-1 and TRBJ2-3; weak D call: TRBD2 (6 bases). The CDR3 covers 17 residues. CDR1 and CDR2 (germline): MGHRA, YSYEKL. V lost 0 bases and J 1 base, leaving 14 bases between the germline ends. The CDR3 reads CASSQDWPSVGTDTQYF. DNA of the CDR3: TGCGCCAGCAGCCAAGATTGGCCTAGCGTGGGCACAGATACGCAGTATTTT.

V usage is TRBV28 and J usage is TRBJ1-5; 8 positions agree with TRBD1. The CDR3 has 15 amino acids. J gave up 4 bases and V 4 bases, and 6 bases lay outside the gene matches. Per the germline V gene, CDR1 is MDHEN and CDR2 is SYDVKM. The CDR3 loop reads CASSSRDRINQPQHF. Written as DNA, the CDR3 is TGTGCCAGCAGTTCCCGGGACAGGATAAATCAGCCCCAGCATTTT.

This chain links TRBV6-5 with TRBJ1-5; D ambiguous. This CDR3 region has 15 residues. The germline V gene encodes CDR1 MNHEY and CDR2 SVGAGI. V was trimmed by 6 bases and J by 4 bases, leaving 16 bases between them. DNA for the CDR3: TGTGCCAGCAGGGGCAGGCCACAGCCAAATCAGCCCCAGCATTTT. Translated, it gives CASRGRPQPNQPQHF.

The chain recombines TRBV28 with TRBJ1-4; 8 nucleotides agree with TRBD1. The CDR3 is made up of 15 amino acids. From germline, CDR1 is MDHEN and CDR2 SYDVKM. The V segment lost 6 bases and the J segment 7 bases; nucleotides outside the gene matches: 10. The CDR3 is CASRHPRGQGEKLFF. CDR3 DNA: TGTGCCAGCAGGCACCCCAGGGGGCAGGGTGAAAAACTGTTTTTT.

The chain recombines TRBV3-1 (or the pseudogene TRBV3-2) with TRBJ2-6; 10 bases fit TRBD1. Germline loops: CDR1 LGHDT, CDR2 YNNKEL (reference sequence). J gave up 3 bases and V 4 bases, and 9 bases lay outside the gene matches. The CDR3 is 18 residues long. The DNA for the CDR3 is TGTGCCAGCAGCCCACCGACAGGGGGCCTGGTTGGGGCCAACGTCCTGACTTTC. It encodes CASSPPTGGLVGANVLTF.

The rearrangement joins TRBV6-5 to TRBJ2-3; D is unclear. V lost 4 bases, J lost 0 bases, and 14 bases lay in between. Germline V gives CDR1 MNHEY, CDR2 SVGAGI. This CDR3 contains 16 residues. CDR3 sequence (DNA): TGTGCCAGCAGTTTTCGACAAGCCCCAAGCACAGATACGCAGTATTTT. As protein: CASSFRQAPSTDTQYF.